The 21 T cell receptor beta chains below come from one sample, sequenced in a study of blood T cell repertoires in COVID-19. Profiling relied on immunoSEQ multiplex PCR, and the TCRdb table lists in-frame clones only, not all of them. The data contain 130,000 or so clones, around 80% of them singletons. Sequenced sample: peripheral blood. The receptors derive from a human donor in a cohort sampled during active COVID-19.

This CDR3 reads CASSFRGLETQYF. CDR3 sequence (DNA): TGTGCCAGCAGCTTCAGGGGGCTTGAGACCCAGTACTTC. The chain joins TRBV11-2 to TRBJ2-5; 8 nucleotides agree with TRBD1. Germline-derived CDR1 and CDR2 are SGHAT and FQNNGV. V lost 3 bases, J lost 5 bases, and 2 bases stayed unmatched. This CDR3 contains 13 residues.

This clone occurred a few times. This chain connects TRBV19 to TRBJ2-7; 7 nucleotides align to TRBD1. Germline V lookup: CDR1 LNHDA, CDR2 SQIVND (reference sequence). The junction had 11 bases not matched to a gene; V was cut back by 5 bases and J by 1 base. The CDR3 is 16 residues long. The chain's CDR3 is CASSASGGRGSYEQYF. As DNA, the CDR3 is TGTGCCAGTAGTGCGTCAGGGGGAAGAGGGTCCTACGAGCAGTACTTC.

The rearrangement links TRBV5-6 to TRBJ2-7; D ambiguous. Germline V gene data show CDR1 as SGHDT and CDR2 as YYEEEE. The length of the CDR3 is 12 residues. Between the trimmed V and J ends, which lost 5 bases and 0 bases, there was a span of 6 bases. DNA for the CDR3: TGTGCCAGCAGTTGGAGCTCCTACGAGCAGTACTTC. Its protein product is CASSWSSYEQYF.

The chain couples TRBV21-1 to TRBJ2-4; the table calls TRBD2, which could not be checked here. TRBV21-1 is deemed a pseudogene. The CDR3 totals 14 residues. This chain's CDR3 is CASSKSEAQNIQYF. The DNA of the CDR3 is TGTGCCAGCAGCAAATCTGAAGCTCAAAACATTCAGTACTTC.

V usage is TRBV3-1 (or the pseudogene TRBV3-2) and J usage is TRBJ2-5; D may be TRBD1 (7 bases). This CDR3 has 13 residues. V was pared by 5 bases and J by 4 bases, with 11 bases between. Germline V gives CDR1 LGHDT, CDR2 YNNKEL (reference sequence). The CDR3 loop reads CASSNRGGETQYF. DNA of the CDR3: TGTGCCAGCAGCAACAGGGGAGGAGAGACCCAGTACTTC.

The chain uses TRBV9 and TRBJ2-7; D possibly corresponds to TRBD1 (5 bases). The CDR3 runs to 14 residues. Germline values: CDR1 SGDLS, CDR2 YYNGEE. The germline V and J ends were trimmed by 2 bases and 6 bases, with 15 bases remaining between them. The CDR3 loop is CASSVGSTGSEQYF. The CDR3 DNA follows: TGTGCCAGCAGCGTCGGCTCCACAGGTTCCGAGCAGTACTTC.

The chain joins TRBV18 to TRBJ2-2; 10 nucleotides agree with TRBD2. The CDR3 is 18 residues long. V was pared by 3 bases and J by 9 bases, with 16 bases of the junction left unmatched. Germline CDR1 KGHSH, CDR2 LQKENI. In DNA form, the CDR3 reads TGTGCCAGCTCACCCCTCAACCAGGCTAGCGGGGGAATCCGGGAGCTGTTTTTT. It translates to CASSPLNQASGGIRELFF.

The chain couples TRBV5-5 to TRBJ2-3, with no clear D. CDR1 SGHKS and CDR2 YYEKEE come from the germline V gene (reference sequence). V lost 1 base and J lost 6, with 12 bases in between. The CDR3 contains 14 residues. The CDR3 sequence: CASSLRLVGDTQYF. The CDR3 nucleotides are TGTGCCAGCAGCTTGAGGCTAGTAGGTGATACGCAGTATTTT.

This clone appeared a single time. This chain links TRBV19 with TRBJ1-5; D possibly corresponds to TRBD1 (5 bases). Germline V gives CDR1 LNHDA, CDR2 SQIVND (reference sequence). The CDR3 runs to 12 residues. V was pared by 8 bases and J by 7 bases, with 12 bases between. The CDR3 coding sequence is TGTGCCAGTGCCCGGGGGAGCCAGCCCCAGCATTTT. As protein: CASARGSQPQHF. The full variable domain, its missing parts supplied by reference TRBV19 and TRBJ1-5, is DGGITQSPKYLFRKEGQNVTLSCEQNLNHDAMYWYRQDPGQGLRLIYYSQIVNDFQKGDIAEGYSVSREKKESFPLTVTSAQKNPTAFYLCASARGSQPQHFGDGTRLSIL.

The J gene is TRBJ1-2, the V gene TRBV2; tentatively, D is TRBD1 (6 bases). Germline V gives CDR1 SNHLY, CDR2 FYNNEI. The V gene lost 2 bases and the J gene lost 7 bases, with 14 bases spanning the gap. CDR3 length: 14 amino acids. CDR3 DNA: TGTGCCAGCAGTGAATCGACAGGCACGGCTGGCTACACCTTC. It codes for CASSESTGTAGYTF.

The chain combines TRBV9 with TRBJ2-7, with a weak D call TRBD2 (6 bases). V dropped 2 bases and J dropped 12 bases, with 18 bases sitting between them. Germline V gene sequence: CDR1 SGDLS, CDR2 YYNGEE. This CDR3 spans 13 amino acids. CDR3: CASSVGTLGEVYF. Here the CDR3 DNA reads TGTGCCAGCAGCGTGGGGACCCTTGGGGAGGTGTACTTC.

V is TRBV6-6 and J is TRBJ1-2; TRBD1 matches 7 bases. After removal of 7 bases from V and 2 bases from J, the junction contained 7 bases not matched to a gene. This CDR3 comprises 14 residues. CDR1 and CDR2 from the germline V gene are MNHNY and SVGAGI (reference sequence). In DNA, the CDR3 is TGTGCCAGCATGAACAGGGGCGGGAACTATGGCTACACCTTC. Amino acid sequence: CASMNRGGNYGYTF.

This chain joins TRBV6-5 and TRBJ1-3, with D unresolved. Germline CDR1 and CDR2: MNHEY and SVGAGI. The V and J ends lost 0 bases and 3 bases respectively, with 12 bases between them. CDR3 length: 16 amino acids. CDR3 nucleotide sequence: TGTGCCAGCAGTTACTCTATCTCGGGGTATGGAAACACCATATATTTT. As protein: CASSYSISGYGNTIYF.

The chain joins TRBV5-6 to TRBJ1-5; TRBD1 matches 9 bases. CDR1 is SGHDT, CDR2 YYEEEE, per germline. The length of the CDR3 is 17 residues. Trimming at V came to 0 bases and at J to 3 bases, leaving 7 bases not matched to a gene. The CDR3 region is CASSLGGTGLYNQPQHF. As DNA, the CDR3 is TGTGCCAGCAGCTTGGGTGGGACAGGGCTCTACAATCAGCCCCAGCATTTT.

This chain uses TRBV27 with TRBJ2-5; possibly TRBD2 for D (5 bases). The germline V and J ends were trimmed by 4 bases and 7 bases, with 10 bases remaining between them. From germline, CDR1 is MNHEY and CDR2 SMNVEV (reference sequence). The CDR3 covers 12 residues. The CDR3 region is CASSSDRGTQYF. The CDR3, as DNA: TGTGCCAGCAGTTCCGACCGGGGGACCCAGTACTTC.

This chain connects TRBV4-1 to TRBJ2-3; 7 nucleotides agree with TRBD2. CDR1 and CDR2 (germline): MGHRA, YSYEKL. The CDR3 has 14 amino acids. V gave up 3 bases and J gave up 1 base; unmatched junction bases: 1. CDR3 protein: CASSQGGGTDTQYF. Written as DNA, the CDR3 is TGCGCCAGCAGCCAGGGGGGGGGCACAGATACGCAGTATTTT.

The V call is TRBV6-5, the J call TRBJ1-2, with TRBD1 as a possible D gene (5 bases). This CDR3 spans 15 amino acids. With 0 bases removed from V and 4 bases from J, the gap between germline ends came to 12 bases. CDR1 is MNHEY and CDR2 is SVGAGI in the germline V gene. CDR3 sequence: CASSYSWGRGYGYTF. In nucleotides, the CDR3 is TGTGCCAGCAGTTACTCATGGGGCCGAGGCTATGGCTACACCTTC.

V and J are TRBV2 and TRBJ1-5; D is ambiguous. This CDR3 is built from 13 residues. Germline assignment: CDR1 SNHLY and CDR2 FYNNEI. V gave up 3 bases and J gave up 5 bases, with 8 bases separating them. CDR3 in DNA: TGTGCCAGCAGTGATCCTGGAGATCAGCCCCAGCATTTT. Its translation is CASSDPGDQPQHF.

The chain has TRBV19 and TRBJ1-5; D remains ambiguous. V dropped 3 bases and J dropped 4 bases, with 13 bases sitting between them. The CDR3 runs to 15 residues. Looked up from germline, CDR1 is LNHDA and CDR2 is SQIVND (reference sequence). CDR3 sequence reads: CASSILEHRNQPQHF. CDR3 in DNA: TGTGCCAGTAGTATTCTGGAGCACCGAAATCAGCCCCAGCATTTT. Combining the CDR3 with reference TRBV19 and TRBJ1-5 gives the whole variable domain DGGITQSPKYLFRKEGQNVTLSCEQNLNHDAMYWYRQDPGQGLRLIYYSQIVNDFQKGDIAEGYSVSREKKESFPLTVTSAQKNPTAFYLCASSILEHRNQPQHFGDGTRLSIL.

The chain joins TRBV5-5 to TRBJ2-7; 7 bases fit TRBD2. The CDR3 is 12 amino acids. Germline V lookup: CDR1 SGHKS, CDR2 YYEKEE (reference sequence). The V gene end was trimmed by 9 bases and the J gene end by 5 bases; junction bases not matched to a gene: 8. The CDR3 protein is CATREGFDEQYF. As DNA, the CDR3 is TGTGCCACCAGGGAGGGCTTCGACGAGCAGTACTTC. Together with reference TRBV5-5 and TRBJ2-7, the CDR3 gives the full variable domain: DAGVTQSPTHLIKTRGQQVTLRCSPISGHKSVSWYQQVLGQGPQFIFQYYEKEERGRGNFPDRFSARQFPNYSSELNVNALLLGDSALYLCATREGFDEQYFGPGTRLTVT.

The chain combines TRBV27 with TRBJ1-2; D possibly corresponds to TRBD1 (6 bases). The CDR3 runs 18 residues. Germline values: CDR1 MNHEY, CDR2 SMNVEV (reference sequence). V dropped 6 bases and J dropped 0 bases, with 23 bases sitting between them. CDR3 residues: CASSSHAPGQLANYGYTF. CDR3 sequence (DNA): TGTGCCAGCAGCTCCCACGCCCCAGGACAGTTAGCTAACTATGGCTACACCTTC.